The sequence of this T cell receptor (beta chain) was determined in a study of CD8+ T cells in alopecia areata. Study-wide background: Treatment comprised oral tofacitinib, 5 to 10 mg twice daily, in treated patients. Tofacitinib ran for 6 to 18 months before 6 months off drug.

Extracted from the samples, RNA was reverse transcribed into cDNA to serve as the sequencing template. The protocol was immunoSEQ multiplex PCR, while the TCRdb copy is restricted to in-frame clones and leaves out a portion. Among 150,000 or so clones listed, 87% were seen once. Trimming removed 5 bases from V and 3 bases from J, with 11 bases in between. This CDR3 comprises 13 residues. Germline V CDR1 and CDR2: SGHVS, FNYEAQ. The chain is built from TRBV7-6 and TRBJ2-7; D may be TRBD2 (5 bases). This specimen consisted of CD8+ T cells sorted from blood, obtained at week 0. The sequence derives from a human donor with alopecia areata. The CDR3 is CASSPGRGYEQYF. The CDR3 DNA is TGTGCCAGCAGCCCAGGTCGGGGCTACGAGCAGTACTTC.